A single sample is the source of the 21 T cell receptor beta chains below, sequenced in a study of T-cell memory formation after mild COVID-19. TCRdb re-derived calls from the 5' RACE reads in MiXCR, one entry per CDR3 protein. This sample has approximately 450,000 distinct CDR3 sequences; around a sixth occur once, and the top ten carry over 9%. The sample taken for sequencing was PBMCs or a T cell subset sorted from them (not recorded which). The receptors shown here come from an adult woman who had mild COVID-19 (a few samples of this study predate the infection). Cell type and time point are not known.

This clonotype was detected only a few times. The chain carries TRBV12-3 or TRBV12-4 and TRBJ2-2; 8 nucleotides align to TRBD2. The CDR3 totals 16 residues. V shed 3 bases, J shed 5 bases, and the junction held 8 bases outside the gene matches. CDR3 in DNA: TGTGCCAGCAGTTTCTACGGGGGGGCCAGGACCGGGGAGCTGTTTTTT. This encodes CASSFYGGARTGELFF.

The rearrangement links TRBV5-1 to TRBJ1-2; D gene unclear. From germline, CDR1 is SGHRS and CDR2 YFSETQ. This CDR3 spans 15 amino acids. Trimming took 0 bases from V and 4 from J, leaving 13 bases between them. DNA for the CDR3: TGCGCCAGCAGCTTGGGCAGCGGAGTACTCTATGGCTACACCTTC. Its translation is CASSLGSGVLYGYTF.

The chain employs TRBV6-5 and TRBJ1-1; the D is unclear. V shed 5 bases and J shed 5 bases, with 9 bases lying between them. The CDR3 consists of 12 residues. The V gene's germline CDR1 is MNHEY and CDR2 SVGAGI. For the CDR3, the DNA is TGTGCCAGCAGTCAAACACCAACTGAAGCTTTCTTT. It codes for CASSQTPTEAFF.

This clonotype was found a few times. The genes are TRBV20-1 and TRBJ2-3, with 13 nucleotides matching TRBD2. This CDR3 is 18 amino acids long. The junction had 8 bases not matched to a gene; V was cut back by 1 base and J by 1 base. CDR1 DFQATT and CDR2 SNEGSKA come from the germline V gene (reference sequence). The CDR3 nucleotides read TGCAGTGCTAGAGTTCGACTAGCGGGAGGTCCTGGCACAGATACGCAGTATTTT. The encoded protein is CSARVRLAGGPGTDTQYF.

The rearrangement uses TRBV20-1 and TRBJ2-1; D unclear. This CDR3 is 12 amino acids long. V lost 2 bases and J 5 bases, leaving 7 bases between the germline ends. Per the germline V gene, CDR1 is DFQATT and CDR2 is SNEGSKA (reference sequence). The CDR3 sequence: CSARRTNNEQFF. The CDR3 nucleotides are TGCAGTGCTAGACGTACTAACAATGAGCAGTTCTTC.

This clonotype was found a few times. This chain joins TRBV9 and TRBJ2-7, with a possible D match to TRBD2 (7 bases). The CDR3 has 15 residues. Per the germline V gene, CDR1 is SGDLS and CDR2 is YYNGEE. V was shortened by 7 bases and J by 7 bases, with 24 bases between the two germline ends. CDR3 bases: TGTGCCAGCCCGATAAGATCAGGGGCAGCGGGGGAGCAGTACTTC. Its protein is CASPIRSGAAGEQYF. Complete variable domain (other parts from reference TRBV9 and TRBJ2-7): DSGVTQTPKHLITATGQRVTLRCSPRSGDLSVYWYQQSLDQGLQFLIQYYNGEERAKGNILERFSAQQFPDLHSELNLSSLELGDSALYFCASPIRSGAAGEQYFGPGTRLTVT.

This sequence joins TRBV19 and TRBJ1-1; 10 nucleotides agree with TRBD1. The CDR3 runs to 17 residues. V gave up 3 bases and J gave up 0 bases; unmatched junction bases: 7. Germline V lookup: CDR1 LNHDA, CDR2 SQIVND (reference sequence). CDR3 protein: CASSISGTGEMNTEAFF. CDR3 in DNA: TGTGCCAGTAGTATCTCCGGGACAGGGGAGATGAACACTGAAGCTTTCTTT.

V gene TRBV20-1 combines with J gene TRBJ1-2, with 10 bases fitting TRBD1. Trimming at V came to 5 bases and at J to 8 bases, leaving 14 bases not matched to a gene. Per germline, CDR1 DFQATT and CDR2 SNEGSKA (reference sequence). This CDR3 has 15 residues. This CDR3 reads CSASKLGQGGFGYTF. Here the CDR3 DNA reads TGCAGTGCTTCTAAGCTCGGACAGGGGGGCTTCGGCTACACCTTC.

This clonotype was seen at least ten times. V usage is TRBV5-1 and J usage is TRBJ2-7; 7 bases match TRBD1. The CDR3 sequence is 14 residues long. Germline values: CDR1 SGHRS, CDR2 YFSETQ. The ends lost 6 bases at V and 0 bases at J; junction bases unmatched: 6. The DNA of the CDR3 is TGCGCCAGCAACCTCGACAGGGCCTCCTACGAGCAGTACTTC. This encodes CASNLDRASYEQYF.

This clonotype was counted between two and nine times. The J gene is TRBJ2-1, the V gene TRBV9; D is possibly TRBD2 (6 bases). Germline lookup yields CDR1 SGDLS and CDR2 YYNGEE. The CDR3 length is 17 residues. Trimming took 4 bases from V and 1 from J, leaving 18 bases between them. The DNA of the CDR3 is TGTGCCAGCAGCCACGCGGGGAACCCAGCATCCTACAATGAGCAGTTCTTC. Translation gives CASSHAGNPASYNEQFF.

Only a few counts were recorded for this clonotype. The chain joins TRBV12-3 or TRBV12-4 to TRBJ2-1; the D call may be TRBD1 or TRBD2 (5 bases each). V shed 1 base and J shed 9 bases, with 13 bases lying between them. The CDR3 length is 14 residues. The CDR3 DNA reads TGTGCCAGCAGTTTAGAGGGACCGGCCATTGAGCAGTTCTTC. This encodes CASSLEGPAIEQFF.

About this clonotype: At one boundary the junction diverges from the germline segment, which might be a read error. The rearrangement links TRBV20-1 to TRBJ1-1; D is ambiguous. This CDR3 is 11 amino acids long. Germline V gene data show CDR1 as DFQATT and CDR2 as SNEGSKA (reference sequence). The CDR3 is CSASLNPEAFF. The CDR3 nucleotides read TGCAGTGCTAGTCTGAACCCTGAAGCTTTCTTT.

This chain uses TRBV2 with TRBJ1-1; D is unclear. The germline CDR1 and CDR2 sequences are SNHLY and FYNNEI. The CDR3 has 17 amino acids. Trimming shortened V by 7 bases and J by 1 base, and 22 bases separated the two germline ends. Here the CDR3 DNA reads TGTGCCAGCACGCGGAAAGGCATCCCGAACAAGAACACTGAAGCTTTCTTT. Amino acid sequence: CASTRKGIPNKNTEAFF.

The chain is built from TRBV7-2 and TRBJ2-1, with 7 bases aligning to TRBD2. Trimming removed 3 bases from V and 7 bases from J; junction bases left unmatched: 21. Germline V gene lookup returns CDR1 SGHTA and CDR2 FQGNSA. The CDR3 totals 19 residues. The CDR3 coding sequence is TGTGCCAGCAGCTTGGGACTATTTTCAGCGGACCGCTCGGGTAATGAGCAGTTCTTC. It encodes CASSLGLFSADRSGNEQFF. Filled out from reference TRBV7-2 and TRBJ2-1, the complete variable domain reads GAGVSQSPSNKVTEKGKDVELRCDPISGHTALYWYRQSLGQGLEFLIYFQGNSAPDKSGLPSDRFSAERTGGSVSTLTIQRTQQEDSAVYLCASSLGLFSADRSGNEQFFGPGTRLTVL.

The chain has TRBV30 and TRBJ1-6; TRBD1 aligns across 10 bases. Germline trimming cut 2 bases from V and 7 bases from J; bases unmatched to any gene: 5. The CDR3 length is 15 residues. Germline V gene lookup returns CDR1 GTSNPN and CDR2 SVGIG (reference sequence). The CDR3 loop is CAWSTTTGGNSPLHF. The CDR3 nucleotides read TGTGCCTGGAGTACCACGACAGGGGGCAATTCACCCCTCCACTTT.

In this sample, this clonotype turned up a few times. The chain links TRBV3-1 to TRBJ1-3, with D maybe TRBD1 (6 bases). The length of the CDR3 is 15 residues. Trimming took off 4 bases at V and 0 bases at J, with 10 bases between the two ends. Germline CDR1 is LGHDT and CDR2 is YNNKEL (reference sequence). CDR3 region: CASSRQVLSGNTIYF. CDR3 nucleotides: TGTGCCAGCAGCCGACAGGTCCTCTCTGGAAACACCATATATTTT.

This clonotype was recorded a few times. V usage is TRBV11-2 and J usage is TRBJ1-1; the D gene is possibly TRBD1 (6 bases). Germline V CDR1 and CDR2: SGHAT, FQNNGV. V dropped 7 bases and J dropped 3 bases, with 21 bases sitting between them. The CDR3 contains 16 residues. The CDR3 is CASTRGGTGRDTEAFF. DNA for the CDR3: TGTGCCAGCACCCGAGGGGGAACAGGGAGGGACACTGAAGCTTTCTTT.

V and J are TRBV20-1 and TRBJ2-3; 9 bases are a match to TRBD2. Germline trimming cut 3 bases from V and 5 bases from J; bases unmatched to any gene: 6. The CDR3 is 14 residues long. Germline CDR1 is DFQATT and CDR2 is SNEGSKA (reference sequence). The CDR3 DNA reads TGCAGTGCTAGCGTAGCGGGGGAGGGAGATACGCAGTATTTT. Residues: CSASVAGEGDTQYF.

In its sample, this clonotype was seen many times. The CDR3: CSVDSNYGYTF. The CDR3 nucleotides are TGCAGCGTGGACAGTAACTATGGCTACACCTTC. The chain couples TRBV29-1 to TRBJ1-2, with a tentative D call TRBD1 (6 bases). In germline, CDR1 is SQVTM, CDR2 ANQGSEA. This CDR3 comprises 11 residues. The germline V and J ends were trimmed by 6 bases and 1 base, with 6 bases remaining between them.

This clonotype has more than one count but fewer than ten. This chain connects TRBV7-6 to TRBJ2-7, with 8 bases identical to TRBD2. J lost 3 bases, V lost 1 base, and 5 bases had no gene match. Germline CDR1 reads SGHVS; CDR2 reads FNYEAQ. This CDR3 has 15 amino acids. In nucleotides, the CDR3 is TGTGCCAGCAGCTTAGAGTCGGGGGGGATCTACGAGCAGTACTTC. Translation gives CASSLESGGIYEQYF.

The V call is TRBV5-1, the J call TRBJ2-1; the match to TRBD1 covers 7 bases. Trimming removed 3 bases from V and 1 base from J; junction bases left unmatched: 13. From germline, CDR1 is SGHRS and CDR2 YFSETQ. CDR3 length equals 18 residues. For the CDR3, the DNA is TGCGCCAGCAGCTCCATTGGACTCAGGGGGAGTTCCTACAATGAGCAGTTCTTC. This translates into CASSSIGLRGSSYNEQFF.